A selection of T cell receptor beta chains follows, all from one sample in a study of control samples from healthy donors and cancer patients. Generated by immunoSEQ multiplex PCR, the TCRdb table keeps only in-frame clones and is missing some. The sample lists around 180,000 clones, 94% occurring once. The sequencing input was blood. These receptors were collected from a woman younger than 35 in good health. The CDR3 runs from the conserved cysteine through the conserved F or W. Fields, in order: CDR3 protein, CDR3 DNA, V gene, D gene, J gene, clone size. D genes are given only for firm matches. A clone size is listed for some rows: how often the clone was seen (once, few, many), or a class if it is expanded.

CDR3 protein: CASSSPSPGTDTQYF
CDR3 DNA: TGTGCCAGCAGTTCCCCCTCACCTGGCACAGATACGCAGTATTTT
V gene: TRBV6-5
D gene: .
J gene: TRBJ2-3
clone size: .

CDR3 protein: CASSHRDRESGVTDTQYF
CDR3 DNA: TGCGCCAGCAGTCACCGGGACAGGGAAAGCGGCGTCACAGATACGCAGTATTTT
V gene: TRBV4-3
D gene: TRBD1
J gene: TRBJ2-3
clone size: .

CDR3 protein: CASSISGQGSSPLHF
CDR3 DNA: TGTGCCAGTAGTATCTCGGGACAGGGAAGTTCACCCCTCCACTTT
V gene: TRBV19
D gene: TRBD1
J gene: TRBJ1-6
clone size: once

CDR3 protein: CASSKNLGELFF
CDR3 DNA: TGCGCCAGCAGCAAGAATCTCGGAGAGCTGTTTTTT
V gene: TRBV5-1
D gene: .
J gene: TRBJ2-2
clone size: .

CDR3 protein: CASSIKQGPQPQHF
CDR3 DNA: TGTGCCAGTAGTATCAAACAGGGCCCTCAGCCCCAGCATTTT
V gene: TRBV19
D gene: .
J gene: TRBJ1-5
clone size: .

CDR3 protein: CASSRREGYNSPLHF
CDR3 DNA: TGTGCCAGCAGTCGCAGGGAAGGCTATAATTCACCCCTCCACTTT
V gene: TRBV27
D gene: .
J gene: TRBJ1-6
clone size: .

CDR3 protein: CASSFSRDTLGYTF
CDR3 DNA: TGCGCCAGCAGCTTTTCTAGGGACACCCTTGGCTACACCTTC
V gene: TRBV5-1
D gene: .
J gene: TRBJ1-2
clone size: .

CDR3 protein: CAISESANSFNYGYTF
CDR3 DNA: TGTGCCATCAGTGAGTCCGCGAACAGCTTTAACTATGGCTACACCTTC
V gene: TRBV10-3
D gene: .
J gene: TRBJ1-2
clone size: .

CDR3 protein: CASSQWSDQETQYF
CDR3 DNA: TGTGCCAGCAGCCAATGGTCAGACCAAGAGACCCAGTACTTC
V gene: TRBV16
D gene: .
J gene: TRBJ2-5
clone size: .

CDR3 protein: CASSLQGRSNTDTQYF
CDR3 DNA: TGTGCCAGCAGCCTCCAAGGTCGTTCCAACACAGATACGCAGTATTTT
V gene: TRBV4-2
D gene: .
J gene: TRBJ2-3
clone size: .

CDR3 protein: CASNPRMGTEAFF
CDR3 DNA: TGTGCCAGCAACCCGAGGATGGGGACTGAAGCTTTCTTT
V gene: TRBV7-8
D gene: .
J gene: TRBJ1-1
clone size: .

CDR3 protein: CASTGQGSDEKLFF
CDR3 DNA: TGTGCCAGTACAGGGCAGGGGTCGGATGAAAAACTGTTTTTT
V gene: TRBV19
D gene: .
J gene: TRBJ1-4
clone size: .

CDR3 protein: CASSPRGTGYEAFF
CDR3 DNA: TGTGCCAGCTCACCCCGAGGGACCGGATATGAAGCTTTCTTT
V gene: TRBV18
D gene: .
J gene: TRBJ1-1
clone size: .

CDR3 protein: CASSPAGSDLPNYGYTF
CDR3 DNA: TGTGCCAGCAGCCCAGCCGGTTCCGACCTCCCTAACTATGGCTACACCTTC
V gene: TRBV7-3
D gene: .
J gene: TRBJ1-2
clone size: once

CDR3 protein: CASSLARAGGAYEQYF
CDR3 DNA: TGTGCCAGCAGCTTAGCGCGGGCGGGGGGGGCATACGAGCAGTACTTC
V gene: TRBV7-8
D gene: TRBD2
J gene: TRBJ2-7
clone size: .

CDR3 protein: CASRRRSGTRASPLHF
CDR3 DNA: TGTGCCAGCAGAAGAAGATCCGGGACCAGGGCGTCACCCCTCCACTTT
V gene: TRBV2
D gene: .
J gene: TRBJ1-6
clone size: once

CDR3 protein: CASSPTSVNTEAFF
CDR3 DNA: TGTGCCAGCAGCCCCACCTCCGTGAACACTGAAGCTTTCTTT
V gene: TRBV7-6
D gene: .
J gene: TRBJ1-1
clone size: .

CDR3 protein: CASSPRTGKNYEQYF
CDR3 DNA: TGTGCCAGCTCACCTCGGACAGGGAAGAACTACGAGCAGTACTTC
V gene: TRBV18
D gene: TRBD1
J gene: TRBJ2-7
clone size: few

CDR3 protein: CASSWDSLTGELFF
CDR3 DNA: TGTGCCAGCAGCTGGGACAGCCTCACCGGGGAGCTGTTTTTT
V gene: TRBV5-4
D gene: TRBD1
J gene: TRBJ2-2
clone size: .

CDR3 protein: CAISQPNSGTGLGYTF
CDR3 DNA: TGTGCCATCAGTCAGCCGAACTCCGGGACAGGGCTTGGCTACACCTTC
V gene: TRBV10-3
D gene: TRBD1
J gene: TRBJ1-2
clone size: .

CDR3 protein: CASSSGVSINSPLHF
CDR3 DNA: TGTGCCAGCAGTTCCGGTGTATCTATTAATTCACCCCTCCACTTT
V gene: TRBV27
D gene: .
J gene: TRBJ1-6
clone size: .

CDR3 protein: CASSQDAVKAFF
CDR3 DNA: TGCGCCAGCAGCCAAGATGCTGTGAAAGCTTTCTTT
V gene: TRBV4-1
D gene: .
J gene: TRBJ1-1
clone size: .

CDR3 protein: CASSYGQTQNTEAFF
CDR3 DNA: TGTGCCAGCAGTTATGGGCAGACCCAGAACACTGAAGCTTTCTTT
V gene: TRBV6-2/TRBV6-3
D gene: .
J gene: TRBJ1-1
clone size: .

CDR3 protein: CSVARDRGRGDTQYF
CDR3 DNA: TGCAGCGTTGCCCGGGACAGGGGGCGAGGAGATACGCAGTATTTT
V gene: TRBV29-1
D gene: TRBD1
J gene: TRBJ2-3
clone size: .

CDR3 protein: CASSSFSGQEPLGQYF
CDR3 DNA: TGTGCCAGCAGTTCCTTCTCGGGACAGGAGCCCCTGGGGCAGTACTTC
V gene: TRBV6-5
D gene: TRBD1
J gene: TRBJ2-7
clone size: .

CDR3 protein: CASSEGIGDIQYF
CDR3 DNA: TGCGCCAGCAGTGAGGGGATTGGGGACATTCAGTACTTC
V gene: TRBV10-1
D gene: .
J gene: TRBJ2-4
clone size: .

CDR3 protein: CAITGTGGSYGYTF
CDR3 DNA: TGTGCCATCACGGGGACAGGGGGCAGCTATGGCTACACCTTC
V gene: TRBV10-3
D gene: TRBD1
J gene: TRBJ1-2
clone size: few

CDR3 protein: CASRRDRANTEAFF
CDR3 DNA: TGTGCCAGCAGACGGGACAGGGCGAACACTGAAGCTTTCTTT
V gene: TRBV7-2
D gene: TRBD1
J gene: TRBJ1-1
clone size: .

CDR3 protein: CASSPGTSGRSYEQYF
CDR3 DNA: TGTGCCAGCAGCCCCGGGACTAGCGGGAGGAGTTACGAGCAGTACTTC
V gene: TRBV14
D gene: TRBD2
J gene: TRBJ2-7
clone size: .

CDR3 protein: CATSREGGYADSGNTIYF
CDR3 DNA: TGTGCCACCAGCAGAGAAGGGGGTTACGCCGACTCTGGAAACACCATATATTTT
V gene: TRBV15
D gene: .
J gene: TRBJ1-3
clone size: .

CDR3 protein: CASSPFPTEAFF
CDR3 DNA: TGTGCCAGCTCACCATTTCCCACTGAAGCTTTCTTT
V gene: TRBV18
D gene: .
J gene: TRBJ1-1
clone size: .

CDR3 protein: CASSRSGRSRQAQYF
CDR3 DNA: TGTGCCAGCAGCCGTAGCGGGAGGAGTAGACAGGCGCAGTATTTT
V gene: TRBV6-5
D gene: TRBD2
J gene: TRBJ2-3
clone size: .

CDR3 protein: CASSPGQGYEQYF
CDR3 DNA: TGTGCCAGCAGCCCCGGACAGGGCTACGAGCAGTACTTC
V gene: TRBV7-2
D gene: TRBD1
J gene: TRBJ2-7
clone size: .

CDR3 protein: CATSRGFAGTGELFF
CDR3 DNA: TGTGCCACCAGCAGGGGCTTCGCGGGGACCGGGGAGCTGTTTTTT
V gene: TRBV15
D gene: .
J gene: TRBJ2-2
clone size: .

CDR3 protein: CASSFGTDIGTEAFF
CDR3 DNA: TGCGCCAGCAGCTTCGGGACAGACATCGGGACTGAAGCTTTCTTT
V gene: TRBV5-1
D gene: TRBD1
J gene: TRBJ1-1
clone size: once

CDR3 protein: CASSRLGQLSSGNTIYF
CDR3 DNA: TGTGCCAGCAGCCGATTGGGACAGCTGAGCTCTGGAAACACCATATATTTT
V gene: TRBV5-6
D gene: TRBD1
J gene: TRBJ1-3
clone size: .

CDR3 protein: CASSRALWGYGYTF
CDR3 DNA: TGTGCCAGCAGCCGGGCCCTATGGGGTTATGGCTACACCTTC
V gene: TRBV14
D gene: .
J gene: TRBJ1-2
clone size: .

CDR3 protein: CASSIGTGFLGTEAFF
CDR3 DNA: TGTGCCAGCAGCATCGGGACAGGCTTCTTAGGAACTGAAGCTTTCTTT
V gene: TRBV5-5
D gene: TRBD1
J gene: TRBJ1-1
clone size: .

CDR3 protein: CASSPIPTSYLTNEQFF
CDR3 DNA: TGTGCCAGCAGTCCAATCCCAACTAGCTACCTCACCAATGAGCAGTTCTTC
V gene: TRBV27
D gene: .
J gene: TRBJ2-1
clone size: once

CDR3 protein: CASSQEWGGEQFF
CDR3 DNA: TGTGCCAGCAGCCAAGAGTGGGGAGGTGAGCAGTTCTTC
V gene: TRBV3-1/TRBV3-2
D gene: .
J gene: TRBJ2-1
clone size: medium-sized

CDR3 protein: CASSEEVAGKGYTF
CDR3 DNA: TGTGCCAGCAGTGAAGAGGTTGCGGGGAAAGGCTACACCTTC
V gene: TRBV2
D gene: .
J gene: TRBJ1-2
clone size: .

CDR3 protein: CASSQVLVEEAGVGETQYF
CDR3 DNA: TGCGCCAGCAGCCAAGTCCTGGTAGAGGAGGCGGGAGTCGGGGAGACCCAGTACTTC
V gene: TRBV4-3
D gene: TRBD2
J gene: TRBJ2-5
clone size: .

CDR3 protein: CAISEKVRAIYNEQFF
CDR3 DNA: TGTGCCATCAGTGAGAAAGTCAGGGCGATCTACAATGAGCAGTTCTTC
V gene: TRBV10-3
D gene: .
J gene: TRBJ2-1
clone size: .

CDR3 protein: CASSDRGGYGYTF
CDR3 DNA: TGTGCCAGCAGCGACAGGGGAGGCTATGGCTACACCTTC
V gene: TRBV28
D gene: TRBD1
J gene: TRBJ1-2
clone size: .

CDR3 protein: CAYGLAGYNEQFF
CDR3 DNA: TGTGCCTATGGACTAGCGGGGTACAATGAGCAGTTCTTC
V gene: TRBV6-6
D gene: TRBD2
J gene: TRBJ2-1
clone size: .

CDR3 protein: CASSYLAGTQETQYF
CDR3 DNA: TGTGCCAGCAGTTATCTAGCGGGGACCCAAGAGACCCAGTACTTC
V gene: TRBV6-2/TRBV6-3
D gene: TRBD2
J gene: TRBJ2-5
clone size: .

CDR3 protein: CASSSGTTSQETQYF
CDR3 DNA: TGTGCCAGCAGCTCCGGGACTACATCCCAAGAGACCCAGTACTTC
V gene: TRBV5-5
D gene: TRBD2
J gene: TRBJ2-5
clone size: .

CDR3 protein: CASSITGELFF
CDR3 DNA: TGCGCCAGCAGTATCACCGGGGAGCTGTTTTTT
V gene: TRBV5-1
D gene: .
J gene: TRBJ2-2
clone size: .

CDR3 protein: CAISYRDSAYEQYF
CDR3 DNA: TGTGCCATCTCTTATCGGGACAGTGCCTACGAGCAGTACTTC
V gene: TRBV10-3
D gene: TRBD1
J gene: TRBJ2-7
clone size: .

CDR3 protein: CASSNPLRDRAYEQYF
CDR3 DNA: TGCGCCAGCAGCAACCCCCTCCGGGACAGGGCCTACGAGCAGTACTTC
V gene: TRBV5-1
D gene: TRBD1
J gene: TRBJ2-7
clone size: .